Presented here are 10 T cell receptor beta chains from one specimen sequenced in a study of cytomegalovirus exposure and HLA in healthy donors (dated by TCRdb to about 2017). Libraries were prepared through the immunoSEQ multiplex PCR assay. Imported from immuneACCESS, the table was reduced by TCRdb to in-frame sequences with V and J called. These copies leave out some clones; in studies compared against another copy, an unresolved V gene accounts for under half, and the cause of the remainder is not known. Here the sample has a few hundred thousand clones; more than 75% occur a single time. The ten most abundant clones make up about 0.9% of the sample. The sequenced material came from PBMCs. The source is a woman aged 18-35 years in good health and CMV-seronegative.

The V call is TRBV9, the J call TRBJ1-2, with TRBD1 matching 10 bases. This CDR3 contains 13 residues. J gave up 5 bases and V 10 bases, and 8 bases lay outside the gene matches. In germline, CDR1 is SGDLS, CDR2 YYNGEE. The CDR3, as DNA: TGTGCCTCCTCCCCGGGACAGGGGTATGGCTACACCTTC. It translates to CASSPGQGYGYTF.

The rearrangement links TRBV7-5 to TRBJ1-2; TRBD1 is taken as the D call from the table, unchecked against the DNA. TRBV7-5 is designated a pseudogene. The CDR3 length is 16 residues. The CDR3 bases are TGTGTCAGAAGCTTAGTAGGGGGACAGGGCCCCTATGGCTACACCTTC. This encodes CVRSLVGGQGPYGYTF.

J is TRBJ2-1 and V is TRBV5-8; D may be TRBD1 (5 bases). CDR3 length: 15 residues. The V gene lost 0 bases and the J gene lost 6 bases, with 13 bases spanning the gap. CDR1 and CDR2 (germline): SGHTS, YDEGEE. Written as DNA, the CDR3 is TGTGCCAGCAGCTTGGTGGGAAGAACAGGCAATGAGCAGTTCTTC. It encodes CASSLVGRTGNEQFF.

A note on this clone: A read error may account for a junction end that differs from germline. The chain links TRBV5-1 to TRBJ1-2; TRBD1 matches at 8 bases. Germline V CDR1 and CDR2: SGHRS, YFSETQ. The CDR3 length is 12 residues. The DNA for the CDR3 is TGCGCCAGCAGTTTGGACAGGGATGGCTACACCTTC. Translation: CASSLDRDGYTF.

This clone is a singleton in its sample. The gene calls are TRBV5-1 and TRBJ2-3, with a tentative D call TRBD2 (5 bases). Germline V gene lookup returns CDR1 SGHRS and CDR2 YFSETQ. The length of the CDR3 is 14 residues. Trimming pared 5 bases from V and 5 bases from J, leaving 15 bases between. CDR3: CASSIRGKGDTQYF. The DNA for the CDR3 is TGCGCCAGCAGTATACGAGGGAAGGGAGATACGCAGTATTTT. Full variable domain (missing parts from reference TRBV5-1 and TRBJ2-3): KAGVTQTPRYLIKTRGQQVTLSCSPISGHRSVSWYQQTPGQGLQFLFEYFSETQRNKGNFPGRFSGRQFSNSRSEMNVSTLELGDSALYLCASSIRGKGDTQYFGPGTRLTVL.

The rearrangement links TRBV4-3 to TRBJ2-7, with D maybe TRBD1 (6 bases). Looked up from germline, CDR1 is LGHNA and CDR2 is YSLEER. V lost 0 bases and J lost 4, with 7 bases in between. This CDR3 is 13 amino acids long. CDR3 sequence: CASSQDRGYEQYF. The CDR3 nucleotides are TGCGCCAGCAGCCAAGACAGGGGTTACGAGCAGTACTTC.

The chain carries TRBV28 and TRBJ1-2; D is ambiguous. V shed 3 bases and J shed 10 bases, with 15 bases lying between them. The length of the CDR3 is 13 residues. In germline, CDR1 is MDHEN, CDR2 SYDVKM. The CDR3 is CASSFIGRANYTF. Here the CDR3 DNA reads TGTGCCAGCAGTTTTATAGGGCGGGCCAACTACACCTTC.

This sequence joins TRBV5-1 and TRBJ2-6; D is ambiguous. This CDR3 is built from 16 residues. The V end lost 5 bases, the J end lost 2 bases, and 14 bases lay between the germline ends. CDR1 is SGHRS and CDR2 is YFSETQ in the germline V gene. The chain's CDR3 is CASSFRVQPGANVLTF. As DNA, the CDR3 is TGCGCCAGCAGTTTCCGGGTCCAACCTGGGGCCAACGTCCTGACTTTC.

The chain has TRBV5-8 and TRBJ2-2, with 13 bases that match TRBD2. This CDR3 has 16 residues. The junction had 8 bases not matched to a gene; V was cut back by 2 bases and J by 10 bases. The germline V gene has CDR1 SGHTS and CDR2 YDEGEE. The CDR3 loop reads CASSLGLAGAREELFF. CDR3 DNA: TGTGCCAGCAGCTTAGGACTAGCGGGAGCAAGGGAGGAGCTGTTTTTT.

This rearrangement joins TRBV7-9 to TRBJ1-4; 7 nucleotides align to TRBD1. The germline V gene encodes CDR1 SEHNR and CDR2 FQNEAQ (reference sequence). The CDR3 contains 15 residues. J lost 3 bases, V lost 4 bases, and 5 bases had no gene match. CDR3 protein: CASSWVDRPNEKLFF. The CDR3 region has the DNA TGTGCCAGCAGCTGGGTGGACAGGCCTAATGAAAAACTGTTTTTT.